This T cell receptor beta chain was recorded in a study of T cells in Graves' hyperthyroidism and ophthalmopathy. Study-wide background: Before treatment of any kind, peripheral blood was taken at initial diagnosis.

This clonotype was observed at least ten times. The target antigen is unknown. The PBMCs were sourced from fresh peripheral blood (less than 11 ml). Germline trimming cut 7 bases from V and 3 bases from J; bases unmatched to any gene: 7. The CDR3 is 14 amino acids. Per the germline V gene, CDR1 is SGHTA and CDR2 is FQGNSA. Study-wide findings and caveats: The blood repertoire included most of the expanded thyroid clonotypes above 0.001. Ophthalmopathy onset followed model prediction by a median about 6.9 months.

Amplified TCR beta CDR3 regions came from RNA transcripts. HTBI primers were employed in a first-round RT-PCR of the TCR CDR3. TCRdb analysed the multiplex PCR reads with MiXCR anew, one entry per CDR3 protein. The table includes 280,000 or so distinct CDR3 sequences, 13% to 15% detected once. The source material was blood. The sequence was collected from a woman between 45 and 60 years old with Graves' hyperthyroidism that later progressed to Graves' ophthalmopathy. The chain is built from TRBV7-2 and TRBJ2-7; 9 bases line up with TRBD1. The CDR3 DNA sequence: TGTGCCAGCACGCGGGGGACAGGGAGCTACGAGCAGTACTTC. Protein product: CASTRGTGSYEQYF. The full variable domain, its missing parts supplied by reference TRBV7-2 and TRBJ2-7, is GAGVSQSPSNKVTEKGKDVELRCDPISGHTALYWYRQSLGQGLEFLIYFQGNSAPDKSGLPSDRFSAERTGGSVSTLTIQRTQQEDSAVYLCASTRGTGSYEQYFGPGTRLTVT.